This T cell receptor (beta chain) was obtained from a study of shared clonotypes between healthy human individuals (TCRdb year 2020). The study in broad terms: The cohort comprised a couple of women and a few men aged 18 to 49 years. For each donor, three plates each were used for CD4 naive and CD4 memory, two plates were used for CD8 naive, and one plate was used for CD8 memory. To estimate repertoire size and how much clonotypes are shared between individuals, the study performed deep sequencing of blood TCR repertoires from a few healthy adults. Libraries were prepared and TCR repertoires were sequenced by different laboratories using diverse techniques, in order to increase sequencing depth and limit assay-specific biases. Between about 0.8 and 9 billion PBMCs per donor were obtained by leukapheresis. On the study overall, not on this receptor specifically: Higher generation probabilities were observed for clonotypes shared by all four sorted-subset donors than for non-shared clonotypes. Because the study included a small number of donors, the genetic and exposure-history diversity represented was limited. Across a handful of donors, approximately 4.9% of naive CD4, around 3.3% of naive CD8, under 2.5% of memory CD4, and approximately 0.4% of memory CD8 clonotypes were shared. Pairwise subsampling led to the expectation that sequencing depth would affect the degree of clonotype sharing among donors. Incomplete sequencing was indicated by rarefaction of sorted-subset datasets, despite the large sequencing depth. Only blood was sampled, and tissue TCR repertoires likely differ from those in blood. Naive subsets generally had larger estimated clonotype richness than memory subsets did.

Using the deep immunoSEQ assay, TCR CDR3 regions were amplified from genomic DNA by multiplex PCR. For each cell subset, the extracted genomic DNA was distributed evenly across all wells of several immunoSEQ 96-well plates, and each plate served as one replicate. For sorted subsets, approximately 190 ng genomic DNA, equal to 30,000 to 35,000 T cell genomes, was loaded into each replicate PCR. Purified libraries were quantified with a Qubit 3.0 fluorometer, sized on a Bioanalyzer 2100, and re-quantified with the KAPA Library Quantification kit. Each immunoSEQ 96-well plate was sequenced on its own single-read 150-cycle Illumina NextSeq 550 flow cell. Regarding the original processing steps: Because the immunoSEQ output included only junctional sequences and no quality scores, the filtering could not be the same as the filtering used for full-length reads. Sequences were annotated with PyIR, a Python wrapper for IgBLAST v1.9, and V/J genes and CDR3 were assigned using IMGT germline references. Reads with weak V/J assignments (E-value above 1e-6), missing CDR3, stop codons, out-of-frame junctions, or ambiguous translated residues were removed. V3J clonotypes were defined as sequences sharing the same inferred V gene, J gene, and CDR3 amino acid sequence. Percentage overlap between repertoires was calculated by dividing the number of shared unique clonotypes by the size of the smaller repertoire. RTK rarefaction, the Chao1 estimator, and Recon v2.1 estimates of unobserved clonotypes were used to assess repertoire richness. Generation probabilities for all TCRbeta clonotypes obtained by the gDNA method from several donors were computed using OLGA. The source is immuneACCESS, and TCRdb retained only in-frame sequences with V and J called. Part of the clones is not carried over; for the studies checked, unresolved V genes explain less than half of this, and the remainder is unexplained. From that table come the V and J calls and clone size; the DNA was used to work out D and trimming. The sample has some 1,900,000 clones on record, about 95% of them singletons. The top ten clonotypes cover roughly 1.2% of the sample.

V loses 5 bases, J loses 10 bases, and the germline ends lie 15 bases apart. Taken from the germline V gene (reference sequence), the CDR1 and CDR2 loops are MNHEY and SMNVEV. The CDR3 goes from the cysteine to the phenylalanine over 14 residues. Solely the CDR3 DNA is kept, with 42 bases framed from the first base. On this clone: Its antigen specificity is not known. It has no much larger one-base neighbor in the sample; base qualities were not kept.

CD8 naive samples were CD45RO-negative cells positively selected for CCR7, giving a CD45RA+CCR7+ population that excluded TemRA cells. Healthy HIV-negative adults with no recently reported acute infections or vaccinations were included as donors. All donors were Caucasian adults living in Nashville, Tennessee, USA. Blood was collected by leukapheresis, and PBMCs were isolated by Ficoll-Histopaque density gradient centrifugation and then cryopreserved in liquid nitrogen vapor phase. Analytical flow cytometry was used to check the purity and quantity of every magnetically sorted T cell population. Genomic DNA was isolated from each sorted fraction and quantified by UV absorbance on a Nanodrop 2000c.

The V gene is TRBV27 and the J gene is TRBJ1-6, and the D gene may be TRBD1, 5 bases matching. The TCR comes from a man aged 18 to 35 in good health. Sequencing was performed on naive CD8+ T cells sorted from blood. The sample's cell subset or site label, decoded: CD45RA+CCR7+. At the DNA level, the sequence is TGTGCCAGCAGTGGGGGGGACGCGGCATCACCCCTCCACTTT. It translates to CASSGGDAASPLHF.